These T cell receptor beta chains were read from a single sample in a study of cytomegalovirus exposure and HLA in healthy donors. Data came from immunoSEQ multiplex PCR; TCRdb stores just in-frame clones and leaves some out. The sample has 220,000 or so clones, around 85% seen once. Sequenced: PBMCs. The receptors stem from a middle-aged man in good health and CMV-seronegative. Both conserved end residues are part of each CDR3. The D gene is left open where the match is weak. The listing skips clone size in some rows; elsewhere it reads once, few, many or a size class.

D,V,size,J,CDR3,DNA
-,TRBV19,-,TRBJ1-5,CASSTGLDQPQHF,TGTGCCAGTAGTACCGGGTTGGATCAGCCCCAGCATTTT
TRBD1,TRBV7-9,-,TRBJ1-5,CASSLWTGRDSNQPQHF,TGTGCCAGCAGCTTATGGACAGGGAGGGATAGCAATCAGCCCCAGCATTTT
-,TRBV15,-,TRBJ2-7,CATSREIPSYGQYF,TGTGCCACCAGCAGAGAAATCCCGTCCTACGGGCAGTACTTC
-,TRBV9,-,TRBJ2-5,CASSVAVRESQETQYF,TGTGCCAGCAGCGTAGCCGTTCGGGAGAGCCAAGAGACCCAGTACTTC
TRBD1,TRBV7-3,-,TRBJ1-2,CASSPGTASNYGYTF,TGTGCCAGCAGCCCTGGGACAGCCTCTAACTATGGCTACACCTTC
-,TRBV28,few,TRBJ2-7,CASSLGGKSSYEQYF,TGTGCCAGCAGTTTAGGCGGAAAGAGCTCCTACGAGCAGTACTTC
-,TRBV28,-,TRBJ2-4,CASIPGGAKNIQYF,TGTGCCAGCATACCCGGCGGGGCCAAAAACATTCAGTACTTC
TRBD2,TRBV2,once,TRBJ2-3,CASTLSRTSGRAVDTQYF,TGTGCCAGCACCCTATCCCGGACTAGCGGGAGGGCCGTAGATACGCAGTATTTT
-,TRBV28,-,TRBJ1-6,CASRPGGSPLHF,TGTGCCAGCAGACCTGGGGGCTCACCCCTCCACTTT
-,TRBV7-3,-,TRBJ2-5,CASSWAPGEGEQYF,TGTGCCAGCAGCTGGGCACCAGGGGAGGGAGAGCAGTACTTC
TRBD2,TRBV5-4,-,TRBJ2-7,CASSPRLADEQYF,TGTGCCAGCAGCCCTAGACTAGCCGACGAGCAGTACTTC
TRBD1,TRBV19,-,TRBJ2-2,CASSADRPTGELFF,TGTGCCAGTAGTGCGGACAGGCCCACCGGGGAGCTGTTTTTT
-,TRBV7-9,once,TRBJ2-7,CASSLSRGAYSYEQYF,TGTGCCAGCAGCTTAAGTCGGGGTGCATACTCCTACGAGCAGTACTTC
TRBD2,TRBV5-3,-,TRBJ2-4,CARSWGLLLAKNIQYF,TGTGCCAGAAGCTGGGGACTACTACTAGCCAAAAACATTCAGTACTTC
-,TRBV7-7,-,TRBJ2-7,CASSSGLNYEQYF,TGTGCCAGCAGCTCGGGACTCAACTACGAGCAGTACTTC
-,TRBV5-1,few,TRBJ1-1,CASSLSGSNTEAFF,TGCGCCAGCAGCTTATCAGGGTCGAACACTGAAGCTTTCTTT
-,TRBV10-1,-,TRBJ2-7,CASSESGSSYEQYF,TGCGCCAGCAGTGAGTCGGGGAGCTCCTACGAGCAGTACTTC
-,TRBV27,-,TRBJ2-1,CASTSGYNEQFF,TGTGCCAGCACCTCGGGCTACAATGAGCAGTTCTTC
-,TRBV28,-,TRBJ2-1,CASRGDWESSYNEQFF,TGTGCCAGCAGGGGGGACTGGGAGAGCTCCTACAATGAGCAGTTCTTC
-,TRBV7-9,once,TRBJ2-3,CASSSQGPRTDTQYF,TGTGCCAGCAGCTCCCAGGGGCCCCGGACAGATACGCAGTATTTT
-,TRBV13,-,TRBJ2-1,CAMGGARGHNEQFF,TGTGCAATGGGGGGAGCCCGGGGCCACAATGAGCAGTTCTTC
TRBD1,TRBV7-9,once,TRBJ2-5,CASSSGGGAETQYF,TGTGCCAGCAGCTCAGGGGGTGGTGCAGAGACCCAGTACTTC
TRBD2,TRBV28,few,TRBJ2-5,CASTPGGQETQYF,TGTGCCAGCACCCCGGGGGGCCAAGAGACCCAGTACTTC
-,TRBV4-1,-,TRBJ2-3,CASSQEGSRRSTDTQYF,TGCGCCAGCAGCCAAGAGGGATCCCGGAGGAGCACAGATACGCAGTATTTT
-,TRBV29-1,-,TRBJ1-1,CSVGPTTGVNTEAFF,TGCAGCGTTGGACCTACAACAGGAGTTAACACTGAAGCTTTCTTT
-,TRBV5-1,-,TRBJ1-6,CASSWTESSYNSPLHF,TGCGCCAGCAGCTGGACAGAGAGCTCCTATAATTCACCCCTCCACTTT
TRBD1,TRBV14,-,TRBJ1-4,CASSATGGGIEKLFF,TGTGCCAGCAGCGCGACAGGGGGCGGCATAGAAAAACTGTTTTTT
-,TRBV4-1,few,TRBJ1-1,CASSQGSRPSAEAFF,TGCGCCAGCAGCCAAGGGTCTCGTCCGTCGGCTGAAGCTTTCTTT
TRBD1,TRBV29-1,-,TRBJ1-1,CSVVSVGRDRNTEAFF,TGCAGCGTTGTGTCCGTCGGTCGGGACAGGAACACTGAAGCTTTCTTT
-,TRBV4-2,-,TRBJ1-2,CASSQETGGYTF,TGTGCCAGCAGCCAGGAAACGGGTGGCTACACCTTC
-,TRBV5-1,-,TRBJ2-7,CASSLAETRYEQYF,TGCGCCAGCAGCTTGGCCGAAACTCGGTACGAGCAGTACTTC
TRBD2,TRBV27,few,TRBJ2-7,CASSPGLVYEQYF,TGTGCCAGCAGTCCGGGACTAGTATACGAGCAGTACTTC
-,TRBV7-3,-,TRBJ2-3,CASSFQAGGTDTQYF,TGTGCCAGCAGCTTTCAGGCAGGGGGCACAGATACGCAGTATTTT
-,TRBV27,-,TRBJ1-4,CASSWGGRAEKLFF,TGTGCCAGCAGTTGGGGGGGGCGGGCGGAAAAACTGTTTTTT
-,TRBV19,-,TRBJ1-2,CASSTGWYGYTF,TGTGCCAGTAGTACCGGGTGGTATGGCTACACCTTC
TRBD1,TRBV30,once,TRBJ1-4,CAWLTQQGHNEKLFF,TGTGCCTGGTTAACTCAACAGGGGCATAATGAAAAACTGTTTTTT
TRBD1,TRBV6-4,-,TRBJ2-1,CASSDGPRGQYNEQFF,TGTGCCAGCAGTGACGGCCCGAGGGGGCAGTACAATGAGCAGTTCTTC
-,TRBV7-2,-,TRBJ2-7,CASSSRTMSYEQYF,TGTGCCAGCAGCTCAAGGACTATGTCCTACGAGCAGTACTTC
-,TRBV15,-,TRBJ1-5,CATSGRNQPQHF,TGTGCCACCAGCGGGAGGAATCAGCCCCAGCATTTT
-,TRBV27,-,TRBJ1-2,CASSMTQSPINYGYTF,TGTGCCAGCAGTATGACACAGAGTCCCATTAACTATGGCTACACCTTC
TRBD2,TRBV5-5,few,TRBJ2-3,CASRLAGGWSTDTQYF,TGTGCCAGCAGACTAGCGGGAGGGTGGAGCACAGATACGCAGTATTTT
TRBD1,TRBV11-1,few,TRBJ2-4,CASSLAITGVAKNIQYF,TGTGCCAGCAGCTTAGCTATTACAGGGGTAGCCAAAAACATTCAGTACTTC
TRBD1,TRBV5-6,-,TRBJ2-7,CASSSDRTYEQYF,TGTGCCAGCAGCTCGGACAGGACCTACGAGCAGTACTTC
-,TRBV6-1,-,TRBJ1-2,CASSEAGGEIYGYTF,TGTGCCAGCAGTGAAGCGGGAGGGGAGATATATGGCTACACCTTC
TRBD2,TRBV28,-,TRBJ2-1,CASRGGSGGYNEQFF,TGTGCCAGCAGGGGAGGGAGCGGGGGCTACAATGAGCAGTTCTTC
-,TRBV6-5,-,TRBJ1-5,CASGGGRVFQPQHF,TGTGCCAGCGGGGGGGGCAGGGTGTTTCAGCCCCAGCATTTT
TRBD2,TRBV4-1,-,TRBJ2-1,CASSRDSGGYNEQFF,TGCGCCAGCAGCCGCGATAGCGGGGGTTACAATGAGCAGTTCTTC
-,TRBV5-8,-,TRBJ2-7,CASSPRRSYEQYF,TGTGCCAGCAGCCCTCGGAGGTCCTACGAGCAGTACTTC
TRBD2,TRBV27,-,TRBJ2-7,CASSLASSGIPEQYF,TGTGCCAGCAGTTTAGCTTCTAGCGGGATACCCGAGCAGTACTTC
-,TRBV10-3,once,TRBJ1-3,CAITPGGGNTIYF,TGTGCCATCACCCCCGGGGGGGGAAACACCATATATTTT
-,TRBV2,-,TRBJ1-1,CASSWTVNTEAFF,TGTGCCAGCAGCTGGACAGTGAACACTGAAGCTTTCTTT
TRBD2,TRBV28,-,TRBJ2-1,CASSFSGRAYNEQFF,TGTGCCAGCAGTTTTAGCGGGAGGGCCTACAATGAGCAGTTCTTC
-,TRBV5-1,-,TRBJ2-7,CASSWYRAYEQYF,TGCGCCAGCAGCTGGTACAGAGCCTACGAGCAGTACTTC
TRBD1,TRBV27,-,TRBJ2-5,CASSDRGLRQETQYF,TGTGCCAGCAGTGACAGGGGGCTTCGGCAAGAGACCCAGTACTTC
TRBD2,TRBV29-1,-,TRBJ2-3,CSVGLAVSSTDTQYF,TGCAGCGTCGGACTAGCGGTCTCTAGCACAGATACGCAGTATTTT